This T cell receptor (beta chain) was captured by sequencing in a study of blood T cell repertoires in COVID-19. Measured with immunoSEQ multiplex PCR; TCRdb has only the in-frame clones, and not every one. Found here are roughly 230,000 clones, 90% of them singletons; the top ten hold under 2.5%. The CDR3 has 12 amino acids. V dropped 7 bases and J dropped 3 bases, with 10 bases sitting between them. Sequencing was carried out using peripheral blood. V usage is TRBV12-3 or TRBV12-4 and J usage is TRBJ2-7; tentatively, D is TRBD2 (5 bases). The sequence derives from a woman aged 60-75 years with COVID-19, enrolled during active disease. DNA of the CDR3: TGTGCCAGCACAGAGGGCGGCTACGAGCAGTACTTC. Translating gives CASTEGGYEQYF.